This T cell receptor (beta chain) was identified during a study of cytomegalovirus exposure and HLA in healthy donors. Study background: Findings of an earlier analysis included roughly 110 million unique TCR beta sequences from some 200 million T cells. General study results and limits: In an earlier analysis, productive rearrangement rates for most beta V segments clustered near 87% or 30%. There were some V segments, including TRBV6-2 and TRBV6-3, excluded as indistinguishable.

60 Vbeta and 13 Jbeta primers were used in PCR. Some clones are missing from TCRdb's copy, which holds only in-frame ones; the method was immunoSEQ multiplex PCR. This repertoire shows 150,000 to 250,000 clones, roughly 85% found once; its top ten account for about 2.5%. As concerns this clone: Its antigen remains unknown.

V was trimmed by 3 bases and J by 4 bases, leaving 7 bases between them. Looked up from germline, CDR1 is MNHEY and CDR2 is SMNVEV (reference sequence). This CDR3 spans 13 amino acids. This receptor was taken from a woman between 50 and 59 years old in good health and CMV-seronegative. Sequencing input: PBMCs. The J gene is TRBJ2-1, the V gene TRBV27; D is possibly TRBD1 (5 bases). This CDR3 reads CASSLTEYNEQFF. The CDR3 DNA reads as TGTGCCAGCAGTTTGACAGAGTACAATGAGCAGTTCTTC.